The 12 T cell receptor beta chains below all came from one sample that was sequenced in a study of metastatic and nonmetastatic thyroid tumors. TCRdb re-called the PCR reads with MiXCR. The data hold fewer than 25,000 clones, with 15% to 20% observed a single time. Until they underwent thyroid surgery, no patient had received any treatment. The sequencing input was blood. Receptor source: a male donor with papillary thyroid cancer or a benign thyroid nodule (not recorded which). Some clones in this sample may be carry-over from other donors' samples.

The sample holds a few counts of this clone. V is TRBV6-4 and J is TRBJ1-2, with 8 bases fitting TRBD1. The V and J ends lost 2 bases and 6 bases, in that order; junction bases with no gene match: 8. Germline V gives CDR1 MRHNA, CDR2 SNTAGT. This CDR3 spans 15 amino acids. DNA of the CDR3: TGTGCCAGCAGTGACCTCTCCAGGGGGCCGAATGGCTACACCTTC. Its protein is CASSDLSRGPNGYTF.

This sequence joins TRBV30 and TRBJ1-5; no clear D gene. The CDR3 has 12 residues. Germline V gene data show CDR1 as GTSNPN and CDR2 as SVGIG (reference sequence). The germline V and J ends were trimmed by 7 bases and 0 bases, with 7 bases remaining between them. CDR3: CAYSVSNQPQHF. The CDR3 DNA is TGTGCCTACAGCGTTAGCAATCAGCCCCAGCATTTT.

This clone was seen many times. The chain carries TRBV7-6 and TRBJ2-3; D remains unclear. Germline V lookup: CDR1 SGHVS, CDR2 FNYEAQ. The ends were cut back, 3 bases at V and 1 base at J, with 11 bases in the middle. The CDR3 extends over 15 amino acids. In DNA form, the CDR3 reads TGTGCCAGCAGCTTTTCGACCGGAGGCACAGATACGCAGTATTTT. Its translation: CASSFSTGGTDTQYF.

The rearrangement joins TRBV11-2 to TRBJ2-7, with 11 bases matching TRBD2. CDR1 and CDR2 (germline): SGHAT, FQNNGV. V shed 3 bases and J 12 bases; nucleotides not matched to a gene: 13. The CDR3 is made up of 15 amino acids. This chain's CDR3 is CASSLMTSGKNVVYF. The CDR3, as DNA: TGTGCCAGCAGCTTGATGACTAGCGGGAAGAACGTGGTGTACTTC.

This clone was recorded many times. The chain joins TRBV11-3 to TRBJ2-3; TRBD1 matches 7 bases. With V trimmed by 5 bases and J by 2 bases, 4 bases remained unmatched. This CDR3 has 14 amino acids. Germline CDR1 and CDR2: SGHNT and YENEEA. This CDR3 is CASSPGQHTDTQYF. CDR3 DNA sequence: TGTGCCAGCAGCCCGGGACAGCACACAGATACGCAGTATTTT.

V and J are TRBV20-1 and TRBJ1-1; unclear D gene. V lost 5 bases and J lost 2, with 21 bases in between. The CDR3 is made up of 16 amino acids. The germline V gene encodes CDR1 DFQATT and CDR2 SNEGSKA (reference sequence). Written as DNA, the CDR3 is TGCAGTGCTGGAGGGCGCCGGAGGGTGCCTAACACTGAAGCTTTCTTT. Amino acids: CSAGGRRRVPNTEAFF.

Ten or more counts support this clone. V gene TRBV3-1 combines with J gene TRBJ2-2; 14 bases are shared with TRBD2. Trimming removed 4 bases from V and 1 base from J; junction bases left unmatched: 5. Germline V gives CDR1 LGHDT, CDR2 YNNKEL (reference sequence). This CDR3 is 18 amino acids long. In DNA, the CDR3 is TGTGCCAGCAGCCGACCGGGACTAGCGGGGGTGAACACCGGGGAGCTGTTTTTT. It codes for CASSRPGLAGVNTGELFF.

In the case of this clone: One base away lies a much larger clone, so this may be a sequencing read error. Other DNA sequences in the same sample also yield this CDR3. J is TRBJ2-3 and V is TRBV20-1, with D uncertain. CDR1 and CDR2 (germline): DFQATT, SNEGSKA (reference sequence). The CDR3 loop spans 13 amino acids. Here the CDR3 DNA reads TGCAGCGGACCTGCCCTAGGTACAGATACGCAGTATTTT. This translates into CSGPALGTDTQYF.

Comments on this clone: Here the CDR3 omits its conserved ending phenylalanine or tryptophan, so a read error is the likely source. The J gene is TRBJ2-5, the V gene TRBV6-2 or TRBV6-3; TRBD1 is a possible D gene (6 bases). The CDR3 spans 15 residues. Trimming stripped 7 bases from V and 7 bases from J, with 22 bases between. Per the germline V gene, CDR1 is MNHEY and CDR2 is SVGEGT. CDR3 bases: TGTGCCAGCACCCTTACCCAGGGTCGCAGGGGGACCCAGTACCTC. This codes for CASTLTQGRRGTQYL.

This clone was recorded at least ten times. The chain uses TRBV9 and TRBJ2-7; 8 bases are a match to TRBD2. V trimming: 5 bases; J trimming: 7 bases; junction bases outside the gene matches: 17. This CDR3 is 16 amino acids long. The germline CDR1 and CDR2 sequences are SGDLS and YYNGEE. CDR3 in DNA: TGTGCCAGCAGTTCCCCGGGGGGGGGGCGCCTGAGTGAGCAGTACTTC. It yields the protein CASSSPGGGRLSEQYF.

This clone has ten or more counts. The V and J genes are TRBV6-5 and TRBJ1-6; D uncertain. In germline, CDR1 is MNHEY, CDR2 SVGAGI. The CDR3 contains 15 residues. Trimming pared 2 bases from V and 9 bases from J, leaving 14 bases between. This CDR3 is CASSYDRYLTSPLHF. DNA of the CDR3: TGTGCCAGCAGTTACGACCGATACCTTACTTCACCCCTCCACTTT.

The V gene is TRBV3-1, the J gene TRBJ1-2; D ambiguous. The CDR3 spans 14 residues. Looked up from germline, CDR1 is LGHDT and CDR2 is YNNKEL (reference sequence). With 1 base removed from V and 10 bases from J, the gap between germline ends came to 16 bases. The DNA for the CDR3 is TGTGCCAGCAGCCAAGTTACGGCAGACTCTCCCTACACCTTC. Encoded protein: CASSQVTADSPYTF.